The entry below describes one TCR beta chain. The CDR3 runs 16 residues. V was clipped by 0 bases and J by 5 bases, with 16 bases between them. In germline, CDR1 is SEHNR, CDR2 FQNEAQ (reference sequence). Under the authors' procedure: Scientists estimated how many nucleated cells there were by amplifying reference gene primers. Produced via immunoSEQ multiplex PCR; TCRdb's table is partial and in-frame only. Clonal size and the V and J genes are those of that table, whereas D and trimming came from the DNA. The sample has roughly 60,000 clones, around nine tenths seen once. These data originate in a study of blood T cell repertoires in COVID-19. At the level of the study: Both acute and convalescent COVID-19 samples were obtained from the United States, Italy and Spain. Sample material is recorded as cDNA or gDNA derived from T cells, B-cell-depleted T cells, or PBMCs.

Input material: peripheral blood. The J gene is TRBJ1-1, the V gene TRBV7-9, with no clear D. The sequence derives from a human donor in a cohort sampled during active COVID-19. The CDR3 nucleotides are TGTGCCAGCAGCTTAGCGCGCTATGAGGGAAGGACTGAAGCTTTCTTT. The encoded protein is CASSLARYEGRTEAFF.